The clone carrying this TCR beta chain was recorded a few times. This specimen belongs to a study of beta chain features in type 1 diabetes. The investigators reverse transcribed all of the isolated RNA, so they sequenced expressed TCRB transcripts. Here immunoSEQ multiplex PCR was the method, and the copy in TCRdb shows in-frame clones only, minus some. In the table there are under 250,000 clones, 13% to 15% of which are singletons. Every sorted population was more than 98% pure. Sequences were obtained from naive CD4+ T cells from blood. This clonotype was sampled from a woman aged 40 to 50 in good health.

The DNA for the CDR3 is TGTGCCATCGGACAGGCCCTGGGCGGGGAGCTGTTTTTT. Encoded protein: CAIGQALGGELFF. The genes are TRBV10-3 and TRBJ2-2; TRBD1 aligns across 7 bases. CDR3 size: 13 residues. The V gene end was trimmed by 8 bases and the J gene end by 7 bases; junction bases not matched to a gene: 7. The germline V gene encodes CDR1 ENHRY and CDR2 SYGVKD.